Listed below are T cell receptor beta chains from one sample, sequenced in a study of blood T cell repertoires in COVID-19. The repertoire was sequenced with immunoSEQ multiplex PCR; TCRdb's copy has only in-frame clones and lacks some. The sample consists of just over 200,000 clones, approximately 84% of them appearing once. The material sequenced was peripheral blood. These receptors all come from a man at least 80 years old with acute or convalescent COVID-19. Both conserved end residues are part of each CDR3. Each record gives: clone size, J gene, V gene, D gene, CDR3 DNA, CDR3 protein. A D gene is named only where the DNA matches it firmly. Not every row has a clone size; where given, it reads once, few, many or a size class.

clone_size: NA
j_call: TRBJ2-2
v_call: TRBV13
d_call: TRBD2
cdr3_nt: TGTGCCAGCAGCTTAAGTTGGGGGAGGGCCTTCACCGGGGAGCTGTTTTTT
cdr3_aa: CASSLSWGRAFTGELFF

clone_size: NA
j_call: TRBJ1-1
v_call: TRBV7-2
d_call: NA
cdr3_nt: TGTGCCAGCAGCTTTCAGGGGTTGGCCACTGAAGCTTTCTTT
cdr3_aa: CASSFQGLATEAFF

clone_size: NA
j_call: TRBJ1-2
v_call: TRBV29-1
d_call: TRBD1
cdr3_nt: TGCAGCGTTGGTCCACCAACGACAGGGGACTATGGCTACACCTTC
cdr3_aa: CSVGPPTTGDYGYTF

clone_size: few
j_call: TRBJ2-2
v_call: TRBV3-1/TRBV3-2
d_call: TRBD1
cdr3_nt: TGTGCCAGCAGCTCAGGGACAGGGGGCATCGCGGGGACCGGGGAGCTGTTTTTT
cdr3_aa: CASSSGTGGIAGTGELFF

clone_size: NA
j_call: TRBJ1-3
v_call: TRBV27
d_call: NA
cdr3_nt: TGTGCCAGCAGCCCGGAGGGTCGCGGAAACACCATATATTTT
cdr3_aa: CASSPEGRGNTIYF

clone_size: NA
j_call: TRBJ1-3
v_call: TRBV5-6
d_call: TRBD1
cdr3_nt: TGTGCCAGCAGCCGGACAGGGACTGGAAACACCATATATTTT
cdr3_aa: CASSRTGTGNTIYF

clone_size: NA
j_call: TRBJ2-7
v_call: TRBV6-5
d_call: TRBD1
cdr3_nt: TGTGCCAGCAGCTCACAGGGGATTGACTACGAGCAGTACTTC
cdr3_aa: CASSSQGIDYEQYF

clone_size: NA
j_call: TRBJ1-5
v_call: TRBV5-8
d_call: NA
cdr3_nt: TGTGCCAGCAGCTTTACAGGGTCGGGCAATCAGCCCCAGCATTTT
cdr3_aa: CASSFTGSGNQPQHF

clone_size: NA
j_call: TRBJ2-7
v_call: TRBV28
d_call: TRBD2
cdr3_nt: TGTGCCAGCAGTTTATTCACCGGGACTAGCCCTTACGAGCAGTACTTC
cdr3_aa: CASSLFTGTSPYEQYF

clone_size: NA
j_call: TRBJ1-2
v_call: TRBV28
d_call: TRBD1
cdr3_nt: TGTGCCAGCAGTTGGACAGGGGGGAGGACTAACTATGGCTACACCTTC
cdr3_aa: CASSWTGGRTNYGYTF

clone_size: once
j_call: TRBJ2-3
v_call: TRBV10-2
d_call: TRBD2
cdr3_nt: TGCGCCAGCAGTGGAAGGATAGCGGGAGCACCAGATACGCAGTATTTT
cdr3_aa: CASSGRIAGAPDTQYF

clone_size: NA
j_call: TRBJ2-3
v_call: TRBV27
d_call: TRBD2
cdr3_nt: TGTGCCACCAGCGGGAGGGCCCGCGATACGCAGTATTTT
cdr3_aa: CATSGRARDTQYF

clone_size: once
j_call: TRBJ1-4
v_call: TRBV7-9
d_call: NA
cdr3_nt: TGTGCCAGCAGCTTAGGCCCGTTGGGGGGGCGCGGTAATGAAAAACTGTTTTTT
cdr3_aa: CASSLGPLGGRGNEKLFF

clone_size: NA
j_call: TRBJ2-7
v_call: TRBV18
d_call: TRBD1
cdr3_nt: TGTGCCAGCTCACCAGGGACAGGGTATGACGAGCAGTACTTC
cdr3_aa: CASSPGTGYDEQYF

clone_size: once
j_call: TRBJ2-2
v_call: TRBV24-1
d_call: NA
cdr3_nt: TGTGCCAGTTCGACAGGTCCCCAAGGGGAGCTGTTTTTT
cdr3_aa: CASSTGPQGELFF

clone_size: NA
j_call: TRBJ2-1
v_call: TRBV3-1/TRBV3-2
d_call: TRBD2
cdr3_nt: TGTGCCAGCAGCTCCCGACTAGCGGGAAATGAGCAGTTCTTC
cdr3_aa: CASSSRLAGNEQFF

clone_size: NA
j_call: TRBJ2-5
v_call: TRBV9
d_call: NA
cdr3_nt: TGTGCCAGCAGCGCCGAGCAAGAGACCCAGTACTTC
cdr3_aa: CASSAEQETQYF

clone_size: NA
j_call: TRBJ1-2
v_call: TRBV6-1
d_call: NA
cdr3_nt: TGTGCCAGCAGTGAAGATCCGGGCGGGTATGGCTACACCTTC
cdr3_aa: CASSEDPGGYGYTF

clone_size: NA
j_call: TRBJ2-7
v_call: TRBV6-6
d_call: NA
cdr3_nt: TGTGCCAGCAGTTACTCGTCTAGCGAGGCCTACGAGCAGTACTTC
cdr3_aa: CASSYSSSEAYEQYF

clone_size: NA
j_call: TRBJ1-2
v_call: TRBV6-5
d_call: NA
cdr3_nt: TGTGCCAGCAAGGTCCAGGGTGCTAACTATGGCTACACCTTC
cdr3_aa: CASKVQGANYGYTF

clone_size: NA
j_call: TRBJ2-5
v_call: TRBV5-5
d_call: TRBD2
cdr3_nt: TGTGCCAGCAGCTTACGACTAGCGGGAGGGGGGGAGACCCAGTACTTC
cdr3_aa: CASSLRLAGGGETQYF

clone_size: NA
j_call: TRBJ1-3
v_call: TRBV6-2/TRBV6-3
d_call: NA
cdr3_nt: TGTGCCAGCAGTCGGTTCGGGGTTGACTCTGGAAACACCATATATTTT
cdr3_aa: CASSRFGVDSGNTIYF

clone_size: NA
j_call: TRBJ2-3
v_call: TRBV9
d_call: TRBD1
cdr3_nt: TGTGCCAGCAGCGTGACACAGACAGGGTTGGATACGCAGTATTTT
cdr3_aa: CASSVTQTGLDTQYF

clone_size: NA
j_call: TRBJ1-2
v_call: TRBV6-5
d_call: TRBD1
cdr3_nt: TGTGCCAGCAGTTACTCGGGGGGACAGGGCTCGGGCTACACCTTC
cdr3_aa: CASSYSGGQGSGYTF

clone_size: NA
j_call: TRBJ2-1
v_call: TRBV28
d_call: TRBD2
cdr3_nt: TGTGCCAGCAGAGAGGGCGGGAGCTCCTACAATGAGCAGTTCTTC
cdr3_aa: CASREGGSSYNEQFF

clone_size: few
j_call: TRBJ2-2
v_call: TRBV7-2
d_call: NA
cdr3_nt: TGTGCCAGCAGCTTAGGACCGGGACTCATGGCGGGGGAGCTGTTTTTT
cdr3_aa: CASSLGPGLMAGELFF

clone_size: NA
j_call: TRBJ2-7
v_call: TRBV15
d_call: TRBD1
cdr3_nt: TGTGCCACCAGCAGAAAGACAGGGGGCTATTACGAGCAGTACTTC
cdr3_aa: CATSRKTGGYYEQYF

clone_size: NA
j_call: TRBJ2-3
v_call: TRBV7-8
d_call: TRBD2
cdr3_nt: TGTGCCAGCAGTCAAGGGACTAGCGGGAGAGGCACGCAGTATTTT
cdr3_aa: CASSQGTSGRGTQYF

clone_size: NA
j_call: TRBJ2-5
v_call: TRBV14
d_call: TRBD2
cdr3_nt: TGTGCCAGCAGCCAAGCTCGGCTAGCGGGAGGGGGTTCGTACCAAGAGACCCAGTACTTC
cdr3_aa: CASSQARLAGGGSYQETQYF

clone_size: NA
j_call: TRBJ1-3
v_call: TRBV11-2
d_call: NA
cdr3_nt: TGTGCCAGCAGCGACCACAGAACCCCTGGAAACACCATATATTTT
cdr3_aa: CASSDHRTPGNTIYF

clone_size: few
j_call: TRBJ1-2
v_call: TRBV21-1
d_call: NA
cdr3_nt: TGTGCCAGCAGCAAATCCCCTGACAGGGACCGGTATGGCTACACCTTC
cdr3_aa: CASSKSPDRDRYGYTF

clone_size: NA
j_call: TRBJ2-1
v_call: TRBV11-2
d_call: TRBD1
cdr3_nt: TGTGCCAGCAACCCTGCAGGACAGGGGCGGGGTGAGCAGTTCTTC
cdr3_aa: CASNPAGQGRGEQFF

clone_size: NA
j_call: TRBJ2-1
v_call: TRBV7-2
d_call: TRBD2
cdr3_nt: TGTGCCAGCAGCCCCCAAGGGGCGGGAGGTCGGAATGAGCAGTTCTTC
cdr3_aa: CASSPQGAGGRNEQFF

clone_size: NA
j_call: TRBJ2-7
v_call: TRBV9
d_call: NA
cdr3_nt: TGTGCCAGCAGCGGAGGAGGGACTTCCTACGAGCAGTACTTC
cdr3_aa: CASSGGGTSYEQYF

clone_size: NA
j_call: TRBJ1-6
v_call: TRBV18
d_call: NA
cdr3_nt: TGTGCCAGCTCACGCCGCGAGGATTCACCCCTCCACTTT
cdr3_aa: CASSRREDSPLHF

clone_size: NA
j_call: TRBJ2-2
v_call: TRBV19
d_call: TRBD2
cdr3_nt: TGTGCCAGTAGGAGCGGGAGTTCTGCCGGGGAGCTGTTTTTT
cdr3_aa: CASRSGSSAGELFF

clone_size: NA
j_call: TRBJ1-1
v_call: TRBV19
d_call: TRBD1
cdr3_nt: TGTGCCAGTAGTATTAGAGGAGGGGGCGCGAACACTGAAGCTTTCTTT
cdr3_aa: CASSIRGGGANTEAFF

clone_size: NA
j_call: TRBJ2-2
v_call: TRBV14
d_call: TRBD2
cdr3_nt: TGTGCCAGCAGCCACCCGAACATAGCGGGACACACCGGGGAGCTGTTTTTT
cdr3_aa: CASSHPNIAGHTGELFF

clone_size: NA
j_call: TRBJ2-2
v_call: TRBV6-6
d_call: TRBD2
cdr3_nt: TGTGCCAGCAAAACGGGGGGGTCAAACACCGGGGAGCTGTTTTTT
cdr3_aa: CASKTGGSNTGELFF

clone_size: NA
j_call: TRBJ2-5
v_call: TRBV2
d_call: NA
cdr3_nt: TGTGCCAGCAGTGAGGCTTCAGGAATGCGGACCCAGTACTTC
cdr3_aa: CASSEASGMRTQYF

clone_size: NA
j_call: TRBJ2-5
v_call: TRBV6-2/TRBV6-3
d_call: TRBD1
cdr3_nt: TGTGCCAGCAGTTCGACAGGGGGCTTAATAGCCGGGGAAGAGACCCAGTACTTC
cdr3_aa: CASSSTGGLIAGEETQYF

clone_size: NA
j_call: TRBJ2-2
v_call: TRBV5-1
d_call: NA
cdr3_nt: TGCGCCAGCAGCGCCCGGACTCCGAACACCGGGGAGCTGTTTTTT
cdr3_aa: CASSARTPNTGELFF

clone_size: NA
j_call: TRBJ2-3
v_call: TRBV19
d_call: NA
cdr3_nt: TGTGCCAGTAACCTACAGGGGAGGTCGGATACGCAGTATTTT
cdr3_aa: CASNLQGRSDTQYF

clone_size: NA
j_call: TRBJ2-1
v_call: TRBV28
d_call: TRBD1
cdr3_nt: TGTGCCAGCAGTTCCTTTCACAGGGGGCGCGGTAATGAGCAGTTCTTC
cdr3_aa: CASSSFHRGRGNEQFF

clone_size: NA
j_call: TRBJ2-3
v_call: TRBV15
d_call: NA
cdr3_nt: TGTGCCACCAGCAGAGTGATAAGCGGGCCAGATACGCAGTATTTT
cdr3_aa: CATSRVISGPDTQYF

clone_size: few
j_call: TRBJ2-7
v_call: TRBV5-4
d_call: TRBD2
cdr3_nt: TGTGCCAGCAGCCCCACTAGCGGGAGTTCCTACGAGCAGTACTTC
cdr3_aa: CASSPTSGSSYEQYF

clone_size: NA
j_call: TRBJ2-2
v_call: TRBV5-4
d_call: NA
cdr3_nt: TGTGCCAGCAGCCGAGGGGGGAACACCGGGGAGCTGTTTTTT
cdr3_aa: CASSRGGNTGELFF

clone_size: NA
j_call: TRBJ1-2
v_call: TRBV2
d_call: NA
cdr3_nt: TGTGCCAGCAGTGAAAATAGAGGTTGGCAGAGTTATGGCTACACCTTC
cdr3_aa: CASSENRGWQSYGYTF

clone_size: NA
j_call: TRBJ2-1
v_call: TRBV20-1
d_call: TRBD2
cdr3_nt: TGCAGTGCTAGTCCCCTAGCGGGGACGACCTCCTCCTACAATGAGCAGTTCTTC
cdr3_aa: CSASPLAGTTSSYNEQFF

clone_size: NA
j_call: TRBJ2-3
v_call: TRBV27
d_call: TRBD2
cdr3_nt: TGTGCCAGCAAATTCAGCGGGGGGAACACAGATACGCAGTATTTT
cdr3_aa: CASKFSGGNTDTQYF

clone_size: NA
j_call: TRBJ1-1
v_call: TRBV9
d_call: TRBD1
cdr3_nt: TGTGCCAGCAGCGTAACGGGACAGGGGAACACTGAAGCTTTCTTT
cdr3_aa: CASSVTGQGNTEAFF

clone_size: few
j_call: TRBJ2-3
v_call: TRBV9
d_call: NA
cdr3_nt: TGTGCCAGCAGCGTAGCTGTCCAGGATACGCAGTATTTT
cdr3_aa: CASSVAVQDTQYF

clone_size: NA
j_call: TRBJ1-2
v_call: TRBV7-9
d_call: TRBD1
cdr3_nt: TGTGCCAGCAACCTACAGGGGGCCGCCTATGGCTACACCTTC
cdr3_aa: CASNLQGAAYGYTF

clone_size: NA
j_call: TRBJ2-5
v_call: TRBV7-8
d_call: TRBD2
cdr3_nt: TGTGCCAGCAGCTCCCACCGGCTACTAGCGGGAGTGGTAGGGGAGACCCAGTACTTC
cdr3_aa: CASSSHRLLAGVVGETQYF

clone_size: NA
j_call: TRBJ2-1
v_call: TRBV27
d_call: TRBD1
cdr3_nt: TGTGCCAGCAGTGAGACAGGGGGTAGCTTTACTTACAATGAGCAGTTCTTC
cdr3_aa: CASSETGGSFTYNEQFF

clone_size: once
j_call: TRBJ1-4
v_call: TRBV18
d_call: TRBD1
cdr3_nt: TGTGCCAGCTCATCTGGGACAGAGAATGAAAAACTGTTTTTT
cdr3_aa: CASSSGTENEKLFF

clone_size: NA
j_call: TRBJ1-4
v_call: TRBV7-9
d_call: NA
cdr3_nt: TGTGCCAGCAGCTTAGTAGACGGGTTCCGTAATGAAAAACTGTTTTTT
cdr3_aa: CASSLVDGFRNEKLFF